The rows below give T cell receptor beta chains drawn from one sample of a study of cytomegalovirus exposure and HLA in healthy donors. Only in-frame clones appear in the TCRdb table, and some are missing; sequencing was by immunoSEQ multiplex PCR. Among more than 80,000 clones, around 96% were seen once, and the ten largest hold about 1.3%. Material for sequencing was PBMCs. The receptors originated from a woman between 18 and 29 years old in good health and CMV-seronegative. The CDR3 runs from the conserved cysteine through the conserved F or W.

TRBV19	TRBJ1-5	CASSIAGQGSAYSNQPQHF
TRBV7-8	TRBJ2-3	CASSLGREGDRGTDTQYF
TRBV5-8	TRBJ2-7	CASSLARGSTYEQYF
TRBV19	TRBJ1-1	CASSDARDTEAFF
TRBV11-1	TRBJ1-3	CASSGQESGNTIYF
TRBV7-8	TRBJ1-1	CASSLVTGGANTEAFF
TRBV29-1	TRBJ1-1	CSVGSGGLTEAFF
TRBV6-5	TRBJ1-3	CATGWTIYF
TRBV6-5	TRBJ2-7	CASRQTSGDYEQYF
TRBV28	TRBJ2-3	CASSPRTVTDTQYF